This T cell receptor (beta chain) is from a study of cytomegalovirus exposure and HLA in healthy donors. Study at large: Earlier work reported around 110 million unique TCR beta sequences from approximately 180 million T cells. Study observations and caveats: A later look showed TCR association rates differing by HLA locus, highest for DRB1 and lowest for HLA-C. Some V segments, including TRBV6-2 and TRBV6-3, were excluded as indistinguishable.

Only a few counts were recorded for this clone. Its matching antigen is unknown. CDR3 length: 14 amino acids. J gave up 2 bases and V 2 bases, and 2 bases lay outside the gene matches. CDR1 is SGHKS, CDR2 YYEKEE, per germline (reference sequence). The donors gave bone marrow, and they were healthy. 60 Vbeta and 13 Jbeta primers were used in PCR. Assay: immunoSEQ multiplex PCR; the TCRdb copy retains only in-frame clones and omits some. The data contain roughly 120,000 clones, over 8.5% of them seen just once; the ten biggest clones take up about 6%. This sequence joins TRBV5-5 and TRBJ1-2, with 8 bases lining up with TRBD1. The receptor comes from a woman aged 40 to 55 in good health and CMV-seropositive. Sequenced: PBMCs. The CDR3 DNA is TGTGCCAGCAGCTTCGACAGGGGAAACTATGGCTACACCTTC. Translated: CASSFDRGNYGYTF.